This TCR beta chain was sequenced in a study of shared T cell receptors in the human thymus. Only in-frame clones appear in the TCRdb table, and some are missing; sequencing was by immunoSEQ multiplex PCR. The sample records 640,000 or so clones, approximately 89% being singletons. The same sample was also studied in work on human thymus T cells. This second report adds: Those donating were healthy Finnish infants in corrective surgery for congenital heart defects. Thymus tissue was removed during corrective cardiac surgery. Across thymic and blood repertoires, the usage of V and J genes appeared to be biased. Related research described thymic repertoires that were highly overlapping among unrelated individuals.

This sequence was found in a boy younger than two with a congenital heart defect. The material sequenced was thymocytes.

CDR3 coding DNA: TGTGCCAGCAGGAATGATAGGATGCTAGACAGGGCAGGGTATAATTCACCCCTCCACTTT. This encodes CASRNDRMLDRAGYNSPLHF. This chain uses TRBV28 with TRBJ1-6; 7 nucleotides agree with TRBD1. Trimming at V came to 6 bases and at J to 4 bases, leaving 21 bases not matched to a gene. The CDR3 runs to 20 residues. Germline V gene lookup returns CDR1 MDHEN and CDR2 SYDVKM.